This T cell receptor beta chain was sequenced for a study of beta chain features in type 1 diabetes listed by TCRdb under 2018. For the study in its entirety: Mean age, gender distribution, total cell number and subset yield did not differ between patients and healthy donors. A total of about 100 million sorted cells were examined across all samples, and RNA yield correlated strongly with the number of cells per subset. The study compared the TCRB repertoires of sorted circulating CD4+ T cell subsets in recently diagnosed type 1 diabetes patients with those in matched healthy donors. Whereas all 28 donors provided naive and central memory subsets, regulatory and stem cell-like memory subsets were isolated from just 8 patients and roughly 8 healthy donors. The investigation overall reported the following: Patients with type 1 diabetes made fewer insertions and deleted more nucleotides at VDJ recombination sites, implying thymic rearrangement abnormalities. Because cDNA rather than genomic DNA was sequenced, highly expressing activated cells could have been over-represented, although no difference in activation and CD3 levels was found between groups. Naive, central memory and regulatory TCRB repertoires appeared to be more alike among patients than among healthy donors. A moderate but significant shortening of TCRB CDR3 length was observed in type 1 diabetes patients in all four CD4+ subsets. Because small numbers of individuals were included in the HLA sub-analyses, any influence of HLA type on TCRB rearrangement was left unresolved. PCR may preferentially amplify shorter templates, but because patient and control samples were amplified and corrected together, any resulting skew would affect both groups equally.

Each donor gave one peripheral blood draw, about 100 mL on average, collected into heparinised tubes. A BD FACSAria II was used to sort naive, central memory, regulatory and stem cell-like memory CD4+ T cells with a panel that included CD45RO, CCR7, CD25, CD127, CD95 and CD27. A purity above 95% was achieved for all sorted populations. PBMCs were separated immediately by Lymphoprep density gradient centrifugation and were stained directly, without being cultured. To minimize batch effects, samples were stained and sorted in pairs, one healthy donor with one patient per experiment. The entire isolated RNA was reverse transcribed using the High Capacity cDNA Reverse Transcription Kit, and thus expressed TCRB transcripts were sequenced. For stem cell-like memory T cell samples, survey-depth immunoSEQ sequencing was used, averaging around 1 million total reads per sample. After sorted cells were lysed in RLT buffer, RNA was extracted with DNase-treated RNeasy Micro or Mini kits, with the choice depending on cell number. To prevent cross-contamination, each cell subset was processed individually, whereas patient and healthy donor samples were processed jointly. Using the immunoSEQ multiplex PCR, TCRB sequences were amplified from cDNA into 87-bp fragments spanning the CDR3 region. Sequencing of the amplicons was performed on the Illumina HiSeq platform. The published analysis was carried out like this. Synthetic template baselines were used to correct PCR bias computationally, reads within Hamming distance 2 were collapsed together, and singletons that could not be merged were discarded. By aligning reads against IMGT, V, D and J genes, CDR3 length, and insertions or deletions at six rearrangement sites were assigned. Within each subset, clonotype counts were normalized to sorted cell number, and only after that were true diversity and Gini coefficients computed with the tcR R package. The overlap coefficient, calculated on TCRB nucleotide sequences, was used to quantify repertoire sharing. In TCRdb, the immuneACCESS table is reduced to in-frame sequences with V and J assigned. These tables do not hold every clone; where another copy was compared, an unresolved V gene accounts for under half, and the others remain unexplained. V and J calls and clone size are given by that table; D and trimming were obtained from the DNA. Across this sample there are 50,000 to 55,000 clones, with just under 65% seen only once. Of the sample, 0.29% falls within the top ten clones.

As regards this clone: The antigen it binds to is not known. Per-base qualities were not stored, and no clone one base away is much larger.

CDR1 SGHTA and CDR2 FQGTGA were looked up in the germline V gene. The CDR3 covers 15 residues, taking in both the cysteine and the phenylalanine. The DNA shown is the 45-base CDR3, in frame from base 1. From V the trimming removes 1 base and from J it removes 2 bases, while the gene matches leave 4 bases of the junction unaccounted for. Source material: stem cell memory CD4+ T cells from blood. The cell subset or site label on this specimen signifies: stem cell-like memory CD4+ T cells. The TCR comes from a young woman with type 1 diabetes. This chain joins TRBV7-3 to TRBJ2-7, with 8 bases matching TRBD2. The base sequence is TGTGCCAGCAGCTTAAACGCGGGAGGCCCCTACGAGCAGTACTTC. This yields the protein CASSLNAGGPYEQYF.